This TCR beta chain derives from a study of blood T cells in healthy people across ages. This clonotype was counted a few times. Trimming left V 3 bases short and J 3 bases short, with 13 bases between. The CDR3 totals 15 residues. The authors ran a second PCR of 7 to 11 cycles using a sample-barcoded 5' primer and a J-beta primer mix. A single record per CDR3 protein comes from TCRdb applying MiXCR to the 5' RACE reads. The profile shows 950,000 to 1,200,000 distinct CDR3 sequences, about two fifths of them singletons. The gene calls are TRBV12-3 or TRBV12-4 and TRBJ2-3; a weak D match, TRBD1 (6 bases). The sample consisted of blood. The source is a man aged 18 to 35 in good health. The CDR3 loop reads CASSLARGGTDTQYF. CDR3 in DNA: TGTGCCAGCAGTTTGGCCAGGGGTGGTACAGATACGCAGTATTTT.